These 24 T cell receptor beta chains were sequenced from one sample in a study of blood T cell repertoires in COVID-19. Sequencing was performed with immunoSEQ multiplex PCR; in TCRdb, only in-frame clones are kept and a portion is missing. The repertoire holds roughly 430,000 clones, with roughly 90% as singletons. Sequenced input: PBMCs or T cells enriched from blood (not recorded which). These receptors came from a woman aged 40-49 years with acute COVID-19.

The CDR3 is CASSLGGANNEQFF. The CDR3 coding sequence is TGTGCCAGCAGCTTAGGGGGCGCGAACAATGAGCAGTTCTTC. The rearrangement uses TRBV13 and TRBJ2-1; no reliable D call. V was clipped by 0 bases and J by 5 bases, with 8 bases between them. This CDR3 spans 14 amino acids. Germline CDR1 PRHDT, CDR2 FYEKMQ (reference sequence).

The chain links TRBV5-6 to TRBJ2-3; TRBD2 matches at 9 bases. The germline V gene has CDR1 SGHDT and CDR2 YYEEEE. CDR3 length: 17 residues. V shed 2 bases and J 6 bases; nucleotides not matched to a gene: 13. CDR3 loop: CASSFPFSGGLRDTQYF. For the CDR3, the DNA is TGTGCCAGCAGCTTTCCTTTTAGCGGGGGCCTCAGGGATACGCAGTATTTT.

This clone was recorded once. The V gene is TRBV6-5, the J gene TRBJ1-1; D not resolved. CDR3 size: 14 residues. Trimming pared 2 bases from V and 0 bases from J, leaving 7 bases between. Germline V gene lookup returns CDR1 MNHEY and CDR2 SVGAGI. CDR3 nucleotides: TGTGCCAGCAGTTACGCAACAATGAACACTGAAGCTTTCTTT. It translates to CASSYATMNTEAFF.

This sequence joins TRBV5-1 and TRBJ1-5; tentative D call: TRBD1 (6 bases). The germline gives CDR1 SGHRS, CDR2 YFSETQ. This CDR3 is built from 14 residues. With 4 bases removed from V and 4 bases from J, the gap between germline ends came to 12 bases. This CDR3 is CASSPDQGNQPQHF. In nucleotides, the CDR3 is TGCGCCAGCAGCCCCGATCAGGGGAATCAGCCCCAGCATTTT.

The V and J genes are TRBV2 and TRBJ1-6; D remains unclear. CDR1 and CDR2 from the germline V gene are SNHLY and FYNNEI. The CDR3 has 16 residues. Trimming shortened V by 7 bases and J by 0 bases, and 13 bases separated the two germline ends. Written as DNA, the CDR3 is TGTGCCAGCAATACGGGCGGGGACTCCTATAATTCACCCCTCCACTTT. Translated: CASNTGGDSYNSPLHF.

This clone came up once. V gene TRBV7-2 combines with J gene TRBJ1-2; 7 bases agree with TRBD1. The CDR3 length is 19 residues. J was trimmed by 2 bases and V by 1 base; bases with no gene match: 16. Germline-derived CDR1 and CDR2 are SGHTA and FQGNSA. The CDR3 loop is CASSLGFWGQMITNYGYTF. CDR3 DNA: TGTGCCAGCAGCTTAGGATTTTGGGGACAGATGATTACCAACTATGGCTACACCTTC.

The chain employs TRBV2 and TRBJ1-1; D might be TRBD1 (5 bases). CDR1 is SNHLY, CDR2 FYNNEI, per germline. V gave up 6 bases and J gave up 3 bases, with 14 bases separating them. The CDR3 consists of 14 residues. CDR3 loop: CASRDTTDYTEAFF. For the CDR3, the DNA is TGTGCCAGCAGGGATACGACAGACTACACTGAAGCTTTCTTT.

This clone appeared a few times. The V and J genes are TRBV2 and TRBJ1-3; 7 bases are a match to TRBD1. The trim removed 5 bases at V and 4 bases at J, leaving 5 bases unmatched. Germline loops: CDR1 SNHLY, CDR2 FYNNEI. The length of the CDR3 is 14 residues. In DNA, the CDR3 is TGTGCCAGCAGTACGACAGGGAGCGGAAACACCATATATTTT. Amino acids: CASSTTGSGNTIYF. The whole variable domain, filled in from reference TRBV2 and TRBJ1-3, reads EPEVTQTPSHQVTQMGQEVILRCVPISNHLYFYWYRQILGQKVEFLVSFYNNEISEKSEIFDDQFSVERPDGSNFTLKIRSTKLEDSAMYFCASSTTGSGNTIYFGEGSWLTVV.

The chain recombines TRBV19 with TRBJ2-7; possible D gene TRBD1, 6 bases. The ends were cut back, 1 base at V and 2 bases at J, with 12 bases in the middle. Germline V CDR1 and CDR2: LNHDA, SQIVND (reference sequence). The CDR3 runs 15 residues. The CDR3 loop is CASSIGPGAAYEQYF. The CDR3 coding sequence is TGTGCCAGTAGTATAGGGCCAGGGGCGGCCTACGAGCAGTACTTC. The full variable domain, with the rest looked up from reference TRBV19 and TRBJ2-7, is DGGITQSPKYLFRKEGQNVTLSCEQNLNHDAMYWYRQDPGQGLRLIYYSQIVNDFQKGDIAEGYSVSREKKESFPLTVTSAQKNPTAFYLCASSIGPGAAYEQYFGPGTRLTVT.

The chain uses TRBV2 and TRBJ2-1; TRBD1 might be the D (5 bases). V was cut by 2 bases and J by 9 bases, with 14 bases left in between. The CDR3 extends over 14 amino acids. Looked up from germline, CDR1 is SNHLY and CDR2 is FYNNEI. The CDR3 nucleotides are TGTGCCAGCAGTGAATGGGCAGGGTCTGGTGAGCAGTTCTTC. Its protein product is CASSEWAGSGEQFF.

V is TRBV13 and J is TRBJ1-1, with D possibly being TRBD1 (6 bases). This CDR3 is 16 amino acids long. V lost 4 bases and J 1 base, leaving 16 bases between the germline ends. Germline V gene data show CDR1 as PRHDT and CDR2 as FYEKMQ (reference sequence). The CDR3 reads CASSSRGTPANTEAFF. In nucleotides, the CDR3 is TGTGCCAGCAGCTCTAGGGGGACCCCTGCGAACACTGAAGCTTTCTTT.

V usage is TRBV10-3 and J usage is TRBJ1-4; D uncertain. Germline V CDR1 and CDR2: ENHRY, SYGVKD. This CDR3 spans 13 amino acids. V lost 3 bases and J 5 bases, leaving 7 bases between the germline ends. CDR3 DNA: TGTGCCATCAGTGAAAGACTAAATGAAAAACTGTTTTTT. Protein: CAISERLNEKLFF.

The chain links TRBV20-1 to TRBJ1-6, with 9 positions matching TRBD1. This CDR3 region has 14 residues. The trim removed 3 bases at V and 6 bases at J, leaving 3 bases unmatched. Germline V gene sequence: CDR1 DFQATT, CDR2 SNEGSKA (reference sequence). DNA of the CDR3: TGCAGTGCTAGTCTGGGACAGGGTAATTCACCCCTCCACTTT. Translated: CSASLGQGNSPLHF.

This sequence joins TRBV13 and TRBJ2-7, with 9 positions matching TRBD1. The V segment lost 10 bases and the J segment 1 base; nucleotides outside the gene matches: 5. Germline CDR1 PRHDT, CDR2 FYEKMQ (reference sequence). This CDR3 contains 13 residues. The CDR3, as DNA: TGTGCCACAAACAGGGGGCCATCCTACGAGCAGTACTTC. This translates into CATNRGPSYEQYF.

The rearrangement joins TRBV10-2 to TRBJ2-7, with 9 bases matching TRBD2. The CDR3 is made up of 12 amino acids. The junction had 0 bases not matched to a gene; V was cut back by 6 bases and J by 3 bases. The germline V gene has CDR1 WSHSY and CDR2 SAAADI. CDR3 bases: TGCGCCAGCAGGACTAGCGGCTACGAGCAGTACTTC. Residues: CASRTSGYEQYF.

The CDR3, as DNA: TGTGCCAGTCCTCCTTCCGGACAGGGGCGAGATGGCTACACCTTC. Translated, it gives CASPPSGQGRDGYTF. The chain carries TRBV19 and TRBJ1-2, with 9 bases identical to TRBD1. The CDR3 totals 15 residues. Unmatched junction bases numbered 13, after V lost 8 bases and J lost 6 bases. Germline CDR1 and CDR2: LNHDA and SQIVND (reference sequence).

The chain is built from TRBV3-1 (or the pseudogene TRBV3-2) and TRBJ2-5; 13 bases map to TRBD2. V was clipped by 3 bases and J by 4 bases; unmatched bases: 2. Germline loops: CDR1 LGHDT, CDR2 YNNKEL (reference sequence). CDR3 length equals 15 residues. CDR3 nucleotide sequence: TGTGCCAGCAGCCAGGGACTAGCGGGGAGAGAGACCCAGTACTTC. Encoded protein: CASSQGLAGRETQYF.

The rearrangement uses TRBV10-1 and TRBJ2-1; 7 bases are shared with TRBD1. In germline, CDR1 is WNHNN, CDR2 SYGVQD (reference sequence). Trimming took 4 bases from V and 3 from J; bases not matched to a gene: 6. The CDR3 runs to 15 residues. The CDR3 DNA reads TGCGCCAGCAGTGTCACAGGGGTTAACTACAATGAGCAGTTCTTC. Amino acids: CASSVTGVNYNEQFF.

The chain uses TRBV3-1 (or the pseudogene TRBV3-2) and TRBJ1-2, with a weak D call TRBD1 (6 bases). CDR1 LGHDT and CDR2 YNNKEL come from the germline V gene (reference sequence). The germline V and J ends were trimmed by 1 base and 4 bases, with 10 bases remaining between them. This CDR3 spans 14 amino acids. The CDR3 DNA reads TGTGCCAGCAGCCAAGTGGGACATCTCTATGGCTACACCTTC. Residues: CASSQVGHLYGYTF.

The chain links TRBV19 to TRBJ1-6, with D possibly matching TRBD1 (6 bases). The germline V gene has CDR1 LNHDA and CDR2 SQIVND (reference sequence). The V and J ends lost 3 bases and 3 bases respectively, with 18 bases between them. The CDR3 extends over 18 amino acids. CDR3 residues: CASSIGQGRGNYNSPLHF. DNA of the CDR3: TGTGCCAGTAGTATCGGGCAGGGGAGAGGGAACTATAATTCACCCCTCCACTTT.

This chain joins TRBV5-1 and TRBJ2-5; D remains ambiguous. CDR3 size: 13 residues. Germline values: CDR1 SGHRS, CDR2 YFSETQ. V gave up 4 bases and J gave up 2 bases, with 9 bases separating them. Here the CDR3 reads CASSPSLQETQYF. The CDR3 DNA sequence: TGCGCCAGCAGCCCCAGTTTACAAGAGACCCAGTACTTC.

This sequence joins TRBV5-5 and TRBJ2-2; 7 bases are shared with TRBD2. The junction had 14 bases not matched to a gene; V was cut back by 4 bases and J by 5 bases. This CDR3 has 17 residues. Germline V lookup: CDR1 SGHKS, CDR2 YYEKEE (reference sequence). The CDR3 DNA follows: TGTGCCAGCAGCCCCTCGGGGGGATCCTTTAGAACCGGGGAGCTGTTTTTT. It codes for CASSPSGGSFRTGELFF.

The chain joins TRBV24-1 to TRBJ2-7, with 9 positions matching TRBD1. The CDR3 sequence is 16 residues long. V gave up 9 bases and J gave up 1 base; unmatched junction bases: 12. Germline values: CDR1 KGHDR, CDR2 SFDVKD. The CDR3 region has the DNA TGTGCCACCGAGCCGATCCGGGACAGGGTGTCCTACGAGCAGTACTTC. Protein sequence: CATEPIRDRVSYEQYF.

The chain uses TRBV30 and TRBJ1-1; 9 nucleotides match TRBD1. The trim removed 2 bases at V and 3 bases at J, leaving 4 bases unmatched. The CDR3 extends over 14 amino acids. From germline, CDR1 is GTSNPN and CDR2 SVGIG (reference sequence). Here the CDR3 reads CAWSTGQGDTEAFF. The DNA for the CDR3 is TGTGCCTGGAGTACGGGACAGGGCGACACTGAAGCTTTCTTT.